What follows are 31 T cell receptor beta chains derived from one specimen sequenced in a study of blood T cell repertoires in COVID-19. TCRdb keeps only in-frame clones here, not all; method: immunoSEQ multiplex PCR. The sample records approximately 84,000 clones, 75% to 90% being singletons. Source material: peripheral blood. Receptors were obtained from a human donor with active COVID-19. The donor label of this sample is uncertain.

The chain recombines TRBV6-2 or TRBV6-3 with TRBJ1-2, with D unclear. The ends were cut back, 4 bases at V and 7 bases at J, with 13 bases in the middle. The germline V gene has CDR1 MNHEY and CDR2 SVGEGT. This CDR3 spans 13 amino acids. The CDR3 DNA follows: TGTGCCAGCAGTTCGAACCCCGGTGGTGGCTACACCTTC. This encodes CASSSNPGGGYTF.

This clone was found once. This chain uses TRBV2 with TRBJ1-4; the D is unclear. The ends were cut back, 7 bases at V and 12 bases at J, with 12 bases in the middle. The CDR3 totals 11 residues. Per germline, CDR1 SNHLY and CDR2 FYNNEI. The chain's CDR3 is CASIQAQELFF. CDR3 DNA sequence: TGTGCCAGCATTCAGGCGCAGGAACTGTTTTTT.

The V gene is TRBV10-3, the J gene TRBJ1-3; 11 bases agree with TRBD1. The trim removed 6 bases at V and 0 bases at J, leaving 4 bases unmatched. Germline V CDR1 and CDR2: ENHRY, SYGVKD. CDR3 length: 16 residues. As DNA, the CDR3 is TGTGCCATCAGGGGGACAGGGGGAAACTCTGGAAACACCATATATTTT. Translation gives CAIRGTGGNSGNTIYF.

This chain's CDR3 is CAWTDKLMNTEAFF. The CDR3 DNA follows: TGTGCCTGGACGGACAAATTGATGAACACTGAAGCTTTCTTT. This rearrangement joins TRBV30 to TRBJ1-1; tentatively, D is TRBD1 (5 bases). V was cut by 4 bases and J by 0 bases, with 12 bases left in between. Germline CDR1 GTSNPN, CDR2 SVGIG (reference sequence). CDR3 length: 14 amino acids.

This CDR3 reads CASSTPLRGNEQFF. The CDR3 DNA sequence: TGTGCCAGTAGTACGCCCCTAAGGGGGAATGAGCAGTTCTTC. This chain uses TRBV19 with TRBJ2-1; perhaps TRBD1 as D (6 bases). CDR1 and CDR2 from the germline V gene are LNHDA and SQIVND (reference sequence). CDR3 length: 14 amino acids. V gave up 4 bases and J gave up 7 bases, with 14 bases separating them.

The chain is built from TRBV2 and TRBJ2-4; tentatively, D is TRBD1 (5 bases). Trimming pared 8 bases from V and 3 bases from J, leaving 17 bases between. The germline V gene has CDR1 SNHLY and CDR2 FYNNEI. This CDR3 is 15 amino acids long. CDR3: CASLVWTNNKNIQYF. CDR3 bases: TGTGCCAGCTTAGTCTGGACAAACAACAAAAACATTCAGTACTTC.

The V gene is TRBV7-2, the J gene TRBJ2-5; TRBD1 is a possible D gene (8 bases). Germline CDR1 is SGHTA and CDR2 is FQGNSA. This CDR3 has 15 residues. V was clipped by 5 bases and J by 2 bases, with 15 bases between them. The CDR3: CASSIQGGRQETQYF. The CDR3 coding sequence is TGTGCCAGCAGCATACAGGGGGGGCGTCAAGAGACCCAGTACTTC.

V gene TRBV2 combines with J gene TRBJ1-5; possible D gene TRBD1, 6 bases. The V end lost 8 bases, the J end lost 3 bases, and 17 bases lay between the germline ends. The CDR3 runs to 15 residues. CDR1 is SNHLY and CDR2 is FYNNEI in the germline V gene. This chain's CDR3 is CASSARDRSNQPQHF. Here the CDR3 DNA reads TGTGCCAGCTCTGCCAGAGACAGGTCCAATCAGCCCCAGCATTTT.

The chain carries TRBV27 and TRBJ2-7; D ambiguous. Trimming stripped 2 bases from V and 3 bases from J, with 11 bases between. The CDR3 consists of 14 residues. CDR1 is MNHEY and CDR2 is SMNVEV in the germline V gene (reference sequence). The CDR3 reads CASSLARFNYEQYF. DNA of the CDR3: TGTGCCAGCAGTTTAGCGAGATTCAACTACGAGCAGTACTTC.

The CDR3 reads CASSIVREAEAFF. CDR3 nucleotide sequence: TGTGCCAGTAGTATCGTCAGGGAGGCTGAAGCTTTCTTT. The V gene is TRBV19, the J gene TRBJ1-1; TRBD1 is a possible D gene (5 bases). From germline, CDR1 is LNHDA and CDR2 SQIVND (reference sequence). This CDR3 spans 13 amino acids. Trimming took 3 bases from V and 6 from J, leaving 11 bases between them.

The chain has TRBV7-2 and TRBJ1-1, with D tentatively TRBD1 (6 bases). Trimming removed 2 bases at V and 7 bases at J, with 11 bases between. The CDR3 runs 13 residues. The V gene's germline CDR1 is SGHTA and CDR2 FQGNSA. The CDR3 DNA is TGTGCCAGCAGCTTATACCGGGACAATGAAGCTTTCTTT. Translation: CASSLYRDNEAFF.

The J gene is TRBJ2-5, the V gene TRBV2; possible D gene TRBD1, 5 bases. CDR1 and CDR2 (germline): SNHLY, FYNNEI. V lost 3 bases and J 2 bases, leaving 10 bases between the germline ends. This CDR3 contains 14 residues. CDR3 coding DNA: TGTGCCAGCAGTGAGGTATACAGGCAAGAGACCCAGTACTTC. Its translation: CASSEVYRQETQYF.

This chain connects TRBV5-3 to TRBJ2-7; 9 bases line up with TRBD1. TRBV5-3 falls under the ORF class, with uncertain function. The trim removed 4 bases at V and 2 bases at J, leaving 10 bases unmatched. The CDR3 has 16 amino acids. CDR3 coding DNA: TGTGCCAGAAGCCATAGCCGGGACAGGGTGGCCTACGAGCAGTACTTC. It yields the protein CARSHSRDRVAYEQYF.

The chain has TRBV29-1 and TRBJ2-7; 8 nucleotides line up with TRBD1. The V segment lost 5 bases and the J segment 3 bases; nucleotides outside the gene matches: 6. Looked up from germline, CDR1 is SQVTM and CDR2 is ANQGSEA. There are 13 residues in the CDR3. The CDR3 loop reads CSVFRQGSYEQYF. CDR3 coding DNA: TGCAGCGTTTTTAGACAGGGGAGCTACGAGCAGTACTTC.

The chain links TRBV6-5 to TRBJ1-5; 7 bases agree with TRBD1. The V segment lost 5 bases and the J segment 2 bases; nucleotides outside the gene matches: 6. Germline lookup yields CDR1 MNHEY and CDR2 SVGAGI. This CDR3 region has 15 residues. CDR3 in amino acids: CASSRTGTGNQPQHF. The CDR3 DNA reads TGTGCCAGCAGTAGGACCGGGACAGGCAATCAGCCCCAGCATTTT.

The V gene is TRBV5-5, the J gene TRBJ2-3; D gene ambiguous. The CDR3 sequence is 14 residues long. Deletions cut 3 bases from V and 4 bases from J, with 12 bases between. The germline gives CDR1 SGHKS, CDR2 YYEKEE (reference sequence). The DNA of the CDR3 is TGTGCCAGCAGCTCCCTAGTTTGGCCAGATACGCAGTATTTT. Its protein is CASSSLVWPDTQYF.

This sequence joins TRBV7-6 and TRBJ2-1; the D gene is possibly TRBD2 (5 bases). In germline, CDR1 is SGHVS, CDR2 FNYEAQ. The CDR3 consists of 19 residues. Trimming took 2 bases from V and 2 from J, leaving 22 bases between them. The DNA for the CDR3 is TGTGCCAGCAGCTTAAGAGGGCTCTCTACCTCCCGGACCTACAATGAGCAGTTCTTC. Protein sequence: CASSLRGLSTSRTYNEQFF. Drawing the rest from reference TRBV7-6 and TRBJ2-1, the complete variable domain is GAGVSQSPRYKVTKRGQDVALRCDPISGHVSLYWYRQALGQGPEFLTYFNYEAQQDKSGLPNDRFSAERPEGSISTLTIQRTEQRDSAMYRCASSLRGLSTSRTYNEQFFGPGTRLTVL.

The chain is built from TRBV5-4 and TRBJ1-1, with D possibly matching TRBD1 (6 bases). The CDR3 sequence is 16 residues long. V lost 4 bases and J lost 1, with 17 bases in between. Germline V gene data show CDR1 as SGHNT and CDR2 as YYREEE (reference sequence). CDR3 loop: CASSERGGSGNTEAFF. DNA of the CDR3: TGTGCCAGCAGCGAAAGAGGGGGAAGTGGGAACACTGAAGCTTTCTTT. Full variable domain (remainder filled in from reference TRBV5-4 and TRBJ1-1): ETGVTQSPTHLIKTRGQQVTLRCSSQSGHNTVSWYQQALGQGPQFIFQYYREEENGRGNFPPRFSGLQFPNYSSELNVNALELDDSALYLCASSERGGSGNTEAFFGQGTRLTVV.

This clone has more than one count but fewer than ten. This same CDR3 is encoded by further DNA sequences in the sample. The chain combines TRBV5-1 with TRBJ2-5, with TRBD2 matching 7 bases. Per the germline V gene, CDR1 is SGHRS and CDR2 is YFSETQ. The CDR3 loop spans 14 amino acids. Trimming took 0 bases from V and 1 from J; bases not matched to a gene: 0. The CDR3 is CASSLGGGQETQYF. DNA for the CDR3: TGCGCCAGCAGCTTGGGCGGGGGCCAAGAGACCCAGTACTTC. The full variable domain, in which reference TRBV5-1 and TRBJ2-5 provide the parts outside the CDR3, is KAGVTQTPRYLIKTRGQQVTLSCSPISGHRSVSWYQQTPGQGLQFLFEYFSETQRNKGNFPGRFSGRQFSNSRSEMNVSTLELGDSALYLCASSLGGGQETQYFGPGTRLLVL.

The chain has TRBV10-3 and TRBJ2-7, with 7 bases fitting TRBD1. Germline CDR1 and CDR2: ENHRY and SYGVKD. The V and J ends lost 10 bases and 4 bases, in that order; junction bases with no gene match: 7. This CDR3 is 12 amino acids long. This CDR3 is CATRDRVYEQYF. In DNA form, the CDR3 reads TGTGCCACACGGGACAGAGTTTACGAGCAGTACTTC.

The chain uses TRBV7-9 and TRBJ2-1, with D possibly TRBD1 on 5 matching bases. V was pared by 2 bases and J by 2 bases, with 10 bases between. The CDR3 contains 15 residues. Germline V lookup: CDR1 SEHNR, CDR2 FQNEAQ (reference sequence). This chain's CDR3 is CASSLWLDTYNEQFF. In DNA, the CDR3 is TGTGCCAGCAGCTTATGGCTGGACACCTACAATGAGCAGTTCTTC.

This clone was seen only once. The chain recombines TRBV6-5 with TRBJ1-2, with D possibly being TRBD1 (6 bases). Per the germline V gene, CDR1 is MNHEY and CDR2 is SVGAGI. V was trimmed by 0 bases and J by 8 bases, leaving 13 bases between them. The CDR3 is 14 amino acids. Here the CDR3 DNA reads TGTGCCAGCAGTTACTCGAGGACAGTCAAGGGCTACACCTTC. As protein: CASSYSRTVKGYTF.

The chain employs TRBV27 and TRBJ1-6; D perhaps matches TRBD1 (6 bases). The CDR3 runs to 15 residues. The V and J ends lost 6 bases and 3 bases respectively, with 12 bases between them. The germline CDR1 and CDR2 sequences are MNHEY and SMNVEV (reference sequence). In DNA form, the CDR3 reads TGTGCCAGCAGGCAGGGGATGTACTATAATTCACCCCTCCACTTT. Its translation: CASRQGMYYNSPLHF.

This chain uses TRBV7-9 with TRBJ2-7; the D gene is possibly TRBD2 (6 bases). The CDR3 totals 15 residues. Germline V gene data show CDR1 as SEHNR and CDR2 as FQNEAQ (reference sequence). V gave up 1 base and J gave up 1 base, with 11 bases separating them. Here the CDR3 DNA reads TGTGCCAGCAGCTTAGTAGGCGGGGTTTCCTACGAGCAGTACTTC. It encodes CASSLVGGVSYEQYF.

The chain is built from TRBV27 and TRBJ1-4, with 7 bases fitting TRBD1. J gave up 10 bases and V 4 bases, and 12 bases lay outside the gene matches. The CDR3 runs 15 residues. In germline, CDR1 is MNHEY, CDR2 SMNVEV (reference sequence). CDR3: CASSSTQGKFGKLFF. Here the CDR3 DNA reads TGTGCCAGCAGTTCCACACAGGGGAAATTTGGAAAACTGTTTTTT.

The chain combines TRBV6-6 with TRBJ2-1; 8 bases align to TRBD1. J lost 1 base, V lost 2 bases, and 4 bases had no gene match. In germline, CDR1 is MNHNY, CDR2 SVGAGI (reference sequence). The CDR3 contains 16 residues. The CDR3 bases are TGTGCCAGCAGTTACACGCGGACAGGGTCCTACAATGAGCAGTTCTTC. It yields the protein CASSYTRTGSYNEQFF.

This chain uses TRBV2 with TRBJ2-3, with D possibly matching TRBD1 (6 bases). Deletions cut 6 bases from V and 1 base from J, with 14 bases between. The germline gives CDR1 SNHLY, CDR2 FYNNEI. The CDR3 contains 15 residues. CDR3 sequence: CASRTQGWGTDTQYF. The CDR3 region has the DNA TGTGCCAGCAGGACGCAGGGGTGGGGCACAGATACGCAGTATTTT.

V gene TRBV19 combines with J gene TRBJ1-3, with no clear D. The CDR3 has 14 amino acids. Trimming shortened V by 3 bases and J by 4 bases, and 10 bases separated the two germline ends. The germline gives CDR1 LNHDA, CDR2 SQIVND (reference sequence). The CDR3, as DNA: TGTGCCAGTAGTATGTCGGGTTACGGAAACACCATATATTTT. This codes for CASSMSGYGNTIYF.

This clone was found a few times. This sequence joins TRBV11-2 and TRBJ2-7; maybe TRBD1 (6 bases). V lost 5 bases to trimming and J lost 5 bases, with 22 bases between them. Per the germline V gene, CDR1 is SGHAT and CDR2 is FQNNGV. The length of the CDR3 is 16 residues. CDR3 coding DNA: TGTGCCAGCAGCCCCCGACAGGTTGTGGGTCTGCACGAGCAGTACTTC. Translation: CASSPRQVVGLHEQYF.

V usage is TRBV19 and J usage is TRBJ2-3; TRBD1 matches 9 bases. The germline gives CDR1 LNHDA, CDR2 SQIVND (reference sequence). The CDR3 sequence is 17 residues long. V shed 5 bases, J shed 3 bases, and the junction held 12 bases outside the gene matches. The CDR3 nucleotides read TGTGCCAGTAGTGGAGTAGGGACAGGGCCTCCTACAGATACGCAGTATTTT. Protein: CASSGVGTGPPTDTQYF.

The rearrangement links TRBV5-3 to TRBJ1-2, with D unclear. TRBV5-3 is filed as an ORF, its function uncertain. The CDR3 length is 10 residues. With 5 bases removed from V and 8 bases from J, the gap between germline ends came to 7 bases. CDR3 DNA sequence: TGTGCCAGAAGTTCGGGGGGCTACACCTTC. As protein: CARSSGGYTF.